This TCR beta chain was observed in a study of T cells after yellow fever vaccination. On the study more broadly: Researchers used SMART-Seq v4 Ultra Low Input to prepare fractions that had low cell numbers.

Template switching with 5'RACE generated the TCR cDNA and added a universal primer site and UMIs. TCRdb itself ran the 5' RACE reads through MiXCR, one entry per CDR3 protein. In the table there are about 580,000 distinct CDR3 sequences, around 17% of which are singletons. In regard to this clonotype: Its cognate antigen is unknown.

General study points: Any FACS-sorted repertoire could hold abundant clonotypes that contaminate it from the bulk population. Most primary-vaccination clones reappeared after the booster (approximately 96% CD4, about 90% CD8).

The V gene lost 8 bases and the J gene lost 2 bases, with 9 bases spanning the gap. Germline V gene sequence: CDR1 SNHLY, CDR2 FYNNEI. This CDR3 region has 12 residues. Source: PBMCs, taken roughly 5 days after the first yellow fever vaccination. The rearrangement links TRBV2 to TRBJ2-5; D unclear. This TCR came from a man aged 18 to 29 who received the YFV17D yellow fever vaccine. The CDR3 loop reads CASGAVQETQYF. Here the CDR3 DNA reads TGTGCCAGCGGAGCAGTACAAGAGACCCAGTACTTC.